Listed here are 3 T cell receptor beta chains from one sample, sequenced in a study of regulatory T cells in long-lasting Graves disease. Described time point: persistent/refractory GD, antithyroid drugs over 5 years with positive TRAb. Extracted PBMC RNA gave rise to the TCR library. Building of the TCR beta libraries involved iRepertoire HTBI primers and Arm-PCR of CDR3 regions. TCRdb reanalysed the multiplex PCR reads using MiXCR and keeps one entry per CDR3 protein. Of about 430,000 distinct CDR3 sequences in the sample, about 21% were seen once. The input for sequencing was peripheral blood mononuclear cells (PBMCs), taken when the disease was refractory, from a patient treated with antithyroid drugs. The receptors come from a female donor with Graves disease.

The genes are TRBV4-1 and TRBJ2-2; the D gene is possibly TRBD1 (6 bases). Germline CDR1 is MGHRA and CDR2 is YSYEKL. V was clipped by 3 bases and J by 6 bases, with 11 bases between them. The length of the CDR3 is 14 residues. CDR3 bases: TGCGCCAGCAGCCAGTACAGGGACCCCGGGGAGCTGTTTTTT. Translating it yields CASSQYRDPGELFF.

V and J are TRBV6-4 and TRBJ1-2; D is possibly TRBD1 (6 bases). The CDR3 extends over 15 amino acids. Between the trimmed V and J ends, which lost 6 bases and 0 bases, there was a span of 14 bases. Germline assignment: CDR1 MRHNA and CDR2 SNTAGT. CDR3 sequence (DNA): TGTGCCAGCAGGGTCTCGGGGACAACTAACTATGGCTACACCTTC. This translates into CASRVSGTTNYGYTF.

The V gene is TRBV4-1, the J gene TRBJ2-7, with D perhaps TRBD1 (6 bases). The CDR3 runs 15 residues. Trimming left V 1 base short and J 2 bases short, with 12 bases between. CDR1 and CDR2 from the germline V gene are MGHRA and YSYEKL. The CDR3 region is CASSQVFRGPYEQYF. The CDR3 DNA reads TGCGCCAGCAGCCAAGTATTCAGGGGACCCTACGAGCAGTACTTC.